This note documents a single TCR beta chain sequence. Profiling relied on immunoSEQ multiplex PCR, and the TCRdb table lists in-frame clones only, not all of them. The sample gives 80,000 or so clones, roughly 95% of which show up once; 0.69% is in the top ten. V dropped 0 bases and J dropped 9; count of bases not matched to a gene: 6. This CDR3 has 15 amino acids. Germline lookup yields CDR1 MNHEY and CDR2 SVGAGI. This sample was taken from a study of cytomegalovirus exposure and HLA in healthy donors. This receptor was taken from a woman under 30 in good health and CMV-seronegative. Sequencing input: PBMCs. This rearrangement joins TRBV6-5 to TRBJ2-1; 9 bases match TRBD2. Here the CDR3 DNA reads TGTGCCAGCAGTTACTCCGCGGGAGGGCCGAGTGAGCAGTTCTTC. Protein product: CASSYSAGGPSEQFF.